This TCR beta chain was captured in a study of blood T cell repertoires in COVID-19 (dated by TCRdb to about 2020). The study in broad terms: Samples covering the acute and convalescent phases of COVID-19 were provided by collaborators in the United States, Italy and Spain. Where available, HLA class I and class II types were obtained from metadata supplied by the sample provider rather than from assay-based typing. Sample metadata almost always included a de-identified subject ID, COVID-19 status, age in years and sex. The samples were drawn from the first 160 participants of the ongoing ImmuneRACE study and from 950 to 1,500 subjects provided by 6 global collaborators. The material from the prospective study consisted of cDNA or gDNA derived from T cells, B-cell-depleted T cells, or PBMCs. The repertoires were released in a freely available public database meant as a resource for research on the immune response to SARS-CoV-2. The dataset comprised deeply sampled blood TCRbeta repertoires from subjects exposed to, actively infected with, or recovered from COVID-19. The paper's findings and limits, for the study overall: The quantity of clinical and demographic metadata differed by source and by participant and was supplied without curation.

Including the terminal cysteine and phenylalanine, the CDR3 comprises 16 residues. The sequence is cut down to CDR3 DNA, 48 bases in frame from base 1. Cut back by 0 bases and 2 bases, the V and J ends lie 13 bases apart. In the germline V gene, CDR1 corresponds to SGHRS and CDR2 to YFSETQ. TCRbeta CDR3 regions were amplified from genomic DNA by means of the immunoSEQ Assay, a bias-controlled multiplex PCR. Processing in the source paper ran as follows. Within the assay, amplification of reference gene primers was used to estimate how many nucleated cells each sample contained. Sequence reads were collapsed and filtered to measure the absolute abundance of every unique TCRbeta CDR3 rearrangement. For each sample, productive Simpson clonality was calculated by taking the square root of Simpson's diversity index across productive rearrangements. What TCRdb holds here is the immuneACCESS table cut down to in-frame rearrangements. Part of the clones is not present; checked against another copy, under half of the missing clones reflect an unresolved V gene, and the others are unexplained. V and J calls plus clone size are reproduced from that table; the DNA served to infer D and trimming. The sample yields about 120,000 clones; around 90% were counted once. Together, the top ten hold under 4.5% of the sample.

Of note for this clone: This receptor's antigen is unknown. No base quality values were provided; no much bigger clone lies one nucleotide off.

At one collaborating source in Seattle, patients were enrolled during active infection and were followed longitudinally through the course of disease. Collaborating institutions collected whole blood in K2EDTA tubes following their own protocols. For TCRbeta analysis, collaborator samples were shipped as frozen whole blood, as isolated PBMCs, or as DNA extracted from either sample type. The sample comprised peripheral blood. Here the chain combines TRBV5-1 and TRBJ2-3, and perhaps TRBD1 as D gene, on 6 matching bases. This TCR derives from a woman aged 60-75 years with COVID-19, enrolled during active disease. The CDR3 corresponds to CASSLATGIDTDTQYF. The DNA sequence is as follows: TGCGCCAGCAGCTTGGCGACAGGAATAGACACAGATACGCAGTATTTT.